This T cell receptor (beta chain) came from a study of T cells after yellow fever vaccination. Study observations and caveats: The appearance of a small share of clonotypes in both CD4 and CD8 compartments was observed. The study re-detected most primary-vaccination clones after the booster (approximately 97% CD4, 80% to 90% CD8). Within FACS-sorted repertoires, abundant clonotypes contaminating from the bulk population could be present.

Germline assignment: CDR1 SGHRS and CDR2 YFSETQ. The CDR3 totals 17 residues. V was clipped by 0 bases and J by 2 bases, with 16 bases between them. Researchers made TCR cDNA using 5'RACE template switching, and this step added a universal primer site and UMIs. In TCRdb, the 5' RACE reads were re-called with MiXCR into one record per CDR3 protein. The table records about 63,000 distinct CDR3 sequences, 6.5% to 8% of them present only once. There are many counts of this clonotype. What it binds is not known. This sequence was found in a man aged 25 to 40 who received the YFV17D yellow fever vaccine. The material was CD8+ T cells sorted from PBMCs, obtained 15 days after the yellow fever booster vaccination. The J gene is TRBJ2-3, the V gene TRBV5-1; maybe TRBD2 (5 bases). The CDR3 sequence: CASSLEYEGWDTDTQYF. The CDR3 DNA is TGCGCCAGCAGCTTGGAATACGAGGGTTGGGACACAGATACGCAGTATTTT.